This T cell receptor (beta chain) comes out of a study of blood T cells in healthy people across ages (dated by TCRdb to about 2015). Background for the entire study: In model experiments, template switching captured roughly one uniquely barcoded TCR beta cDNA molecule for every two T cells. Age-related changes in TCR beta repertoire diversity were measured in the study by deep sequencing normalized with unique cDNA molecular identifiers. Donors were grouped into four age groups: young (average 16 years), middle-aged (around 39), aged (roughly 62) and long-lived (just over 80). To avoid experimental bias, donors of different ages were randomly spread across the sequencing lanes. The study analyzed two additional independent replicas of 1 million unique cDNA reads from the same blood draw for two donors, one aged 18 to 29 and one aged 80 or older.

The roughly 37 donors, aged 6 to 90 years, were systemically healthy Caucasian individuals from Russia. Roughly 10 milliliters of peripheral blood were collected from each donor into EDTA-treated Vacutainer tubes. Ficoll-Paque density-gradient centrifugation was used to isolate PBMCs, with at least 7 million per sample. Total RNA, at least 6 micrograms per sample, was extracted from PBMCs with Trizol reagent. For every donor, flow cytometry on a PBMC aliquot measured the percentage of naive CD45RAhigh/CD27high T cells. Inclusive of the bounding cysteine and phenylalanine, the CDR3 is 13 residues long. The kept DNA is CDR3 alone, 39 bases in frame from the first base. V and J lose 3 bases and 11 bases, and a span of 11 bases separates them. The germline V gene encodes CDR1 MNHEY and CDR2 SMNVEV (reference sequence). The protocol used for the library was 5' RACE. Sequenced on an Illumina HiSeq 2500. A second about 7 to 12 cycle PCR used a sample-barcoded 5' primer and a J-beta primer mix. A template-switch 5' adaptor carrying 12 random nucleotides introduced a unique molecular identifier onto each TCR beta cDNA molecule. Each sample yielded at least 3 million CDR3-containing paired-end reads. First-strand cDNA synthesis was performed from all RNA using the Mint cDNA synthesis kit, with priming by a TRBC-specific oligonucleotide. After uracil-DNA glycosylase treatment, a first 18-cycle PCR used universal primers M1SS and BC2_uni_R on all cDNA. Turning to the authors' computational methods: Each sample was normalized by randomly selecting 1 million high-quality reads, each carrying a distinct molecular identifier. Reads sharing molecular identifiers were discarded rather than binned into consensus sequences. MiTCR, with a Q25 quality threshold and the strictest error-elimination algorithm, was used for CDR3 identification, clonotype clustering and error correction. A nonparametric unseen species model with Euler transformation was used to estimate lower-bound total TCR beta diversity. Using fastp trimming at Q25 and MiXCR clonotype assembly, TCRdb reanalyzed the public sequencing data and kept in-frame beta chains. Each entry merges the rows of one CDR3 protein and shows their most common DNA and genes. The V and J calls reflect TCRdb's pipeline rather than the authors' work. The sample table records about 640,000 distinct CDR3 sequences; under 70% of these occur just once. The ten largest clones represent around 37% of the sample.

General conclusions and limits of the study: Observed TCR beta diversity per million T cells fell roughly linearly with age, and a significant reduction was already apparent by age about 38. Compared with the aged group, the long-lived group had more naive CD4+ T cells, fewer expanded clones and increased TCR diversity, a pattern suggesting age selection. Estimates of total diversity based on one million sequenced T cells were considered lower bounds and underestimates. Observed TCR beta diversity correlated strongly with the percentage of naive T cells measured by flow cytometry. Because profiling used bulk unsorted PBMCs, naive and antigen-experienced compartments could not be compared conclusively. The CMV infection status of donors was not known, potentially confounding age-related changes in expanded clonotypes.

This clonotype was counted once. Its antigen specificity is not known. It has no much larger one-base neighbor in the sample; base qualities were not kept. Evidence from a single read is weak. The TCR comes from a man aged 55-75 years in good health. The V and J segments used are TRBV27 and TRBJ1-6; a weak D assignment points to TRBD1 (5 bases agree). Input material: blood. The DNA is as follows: TGTGCCAGCAGTTTCCTACAGGAGACACCCCTCCACTTT. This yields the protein CASSFLQETPLHF.